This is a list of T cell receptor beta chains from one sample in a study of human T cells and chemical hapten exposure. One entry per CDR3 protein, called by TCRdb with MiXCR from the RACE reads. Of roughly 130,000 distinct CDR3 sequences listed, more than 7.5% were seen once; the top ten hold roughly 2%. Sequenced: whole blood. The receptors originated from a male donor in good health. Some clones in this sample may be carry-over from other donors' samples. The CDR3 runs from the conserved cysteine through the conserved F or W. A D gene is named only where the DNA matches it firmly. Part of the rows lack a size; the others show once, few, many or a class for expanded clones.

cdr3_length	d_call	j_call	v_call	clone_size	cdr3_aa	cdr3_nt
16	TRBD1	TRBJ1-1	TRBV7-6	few	CASSLGWPGQGVEAFF	TGTGCCAGCAGCTTAGGGTGGCCTGGGCAGGGGGTTGAAGCTTTCTTT
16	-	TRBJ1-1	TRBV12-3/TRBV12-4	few	CASSLRGHTLNTEAFF	TGTGCCAGCAGTTTAAGGGGACATACTTTGAACACTGAAGCTTTCTTT
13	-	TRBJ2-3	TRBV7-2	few	CASSLLGFDTQYF	TGTGCCAGCAGCTTATTAGGGTTTGATACGCAGTATTTT
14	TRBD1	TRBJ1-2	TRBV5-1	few	CASSLGRQGNGYTF	TGCGCCAGCAGCTTGGGGCGACAGGGAAATGGCTACACCTTC
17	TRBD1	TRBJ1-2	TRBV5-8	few	CASSYPGRQGQTYGYTF	TGTGCCAGCAGCTATCCCGGCAGACAGGGGCAAACCTATGGCTACACCTTC
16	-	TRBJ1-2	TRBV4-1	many	CASSPITGPPGYGYTF	TGCGCCAGCAGCCCCATAACAGGCCCCCCTGGCTATGGCTACACCTTC
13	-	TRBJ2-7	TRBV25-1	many	CASSSTGSYEQYF	TGTGCCAGCAGTTCCACAGGGTCCTACGAGCAGTACTTC
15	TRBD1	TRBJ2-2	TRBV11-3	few	CASSYGTGNTGELFF	TGTGCCAGCAGCTACGGGACAGGGAACACCGGGGAGCTGTTTTTT
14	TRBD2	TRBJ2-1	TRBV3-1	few	CASSRTSGMDEQFF	TGTGCCAGCAGTAGGACTAGCGGGATGGATGAGCAGTTCTTC
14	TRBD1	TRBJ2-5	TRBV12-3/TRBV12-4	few	CASSFVQGAGTQYF	TGTGCCAGCAGTTTTGTGCAGGGGGCGGGGACCCAGTACTTC
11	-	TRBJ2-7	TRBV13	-	CASSLDSEQYF	TGTGCCAGCAGCCTGGACAGCGAGCAGTACTTC
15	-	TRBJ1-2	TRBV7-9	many	CASSLALKVTEGYTF	TGTGCCAGCAGCTTAGCGCTGAAGGTTACGGAGGGCTACACCTTC
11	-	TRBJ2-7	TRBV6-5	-	CAGGSGNEQYF	TGTGCCGGTGGATCTGGGAACGAGCAGTACTTC
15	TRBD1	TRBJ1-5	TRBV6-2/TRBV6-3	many	CASRGSGGRNQPQHF	TGTGCCAGCAGGGGATCAGGGGGCCGTAATCAGCCCCAGCATTTT
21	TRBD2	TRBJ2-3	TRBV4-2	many	CASSQALTSGRAQWSTDTQYF	TGTGCCAGCAGCCAAGCTCTGACTAGCGGGAGGGCCCAATGGAGCACAGATACGCAGTATTTT
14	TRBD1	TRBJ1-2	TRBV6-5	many	CATGQGIRIYGYTF	TGTGCCACGGGACAGGGGATCCGAATCTATGGCTACACCTTC
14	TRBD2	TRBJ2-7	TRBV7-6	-	CASSPGGLAGEQYF	TGTGCCAGCAGCCCGGGGGGACTAGCGGGGGAGCAGTACTTC
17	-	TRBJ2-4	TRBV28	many	CASSKTSRLLAKNIQYF	TGTGCCAGCAGTAAGACCTCTCGACTCTTAGCCAAAAACATTCAGTACTTC
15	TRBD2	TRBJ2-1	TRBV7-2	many	CASSLVAGVDNEQFF	TGTGCCAGCAGCTTAGTCGCGGGGGTTGACAATGAGCAGTTCTTC
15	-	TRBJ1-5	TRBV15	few	CATSRDLDRGQPQHF	TGTGCCACCAGCAGAGATTTGGATAGGGGTCAGCCCCAGCATTTT
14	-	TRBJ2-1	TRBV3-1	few	CASSQEWAYNEQFF	TGTGCCAGCAGCCAAGAGTGGGCCTACAATGAGCAGTTCTTC
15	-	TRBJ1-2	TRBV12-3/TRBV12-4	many	CASSPIAGTSDGYTF	TGTGCCAGCAGCCCTATCGCCGGGACATCAGATGGCTACACCTTC
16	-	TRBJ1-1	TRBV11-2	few	CASSPFLVRERTEAFF	TGTGCCAGCAGCCCCTTTCTTGTCAGGGAGCGCACTGAAGCTTTCTTT
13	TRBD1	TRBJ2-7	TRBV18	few	CASAGTESYEQYF	TGTGCCAGTGCCGGGACAGAAAGCTACGAGCAGTACTTC
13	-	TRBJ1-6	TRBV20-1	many	CSATGTDNSPLHF	TGCAGTGCTACCGGGACCGATAATTCACCCCTCCACTTT
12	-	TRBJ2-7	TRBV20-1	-	CSASEQGNEQYF	TGCAGTGCTAGTGAACAGGGTAACGAGCAGTACTTC
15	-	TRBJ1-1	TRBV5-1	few	CASSLEARTNTEAFF	TGCGCCAGCAGCTTGGAGGCCAGGACGAACACTGAAGCTTTCTTT
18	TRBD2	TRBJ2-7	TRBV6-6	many	CASSYDTPGPGGPKEQYF	TGTGCCAGCAGTTACGACACCCCGGGCCCGGGAGGGCCGAAAGAGCAGTACTTC
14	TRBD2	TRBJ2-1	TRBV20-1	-	CSARGLAGYNEQFF	TGCAGTGCTAGAGGACTAGCGGGATACAATGAGCAGTTCTTC
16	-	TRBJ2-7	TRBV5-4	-	CTSSLTGTPSSYEQYF	TGTACCAGCAGCCTAACGGGGACACCAAGCTCCTACGAGCAGTACTTC
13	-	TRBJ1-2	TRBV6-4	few	CASSDFGGYGYTF	TGTGCCAGCAGTGACTTCGGCGGCTATGGCTACACCTTC
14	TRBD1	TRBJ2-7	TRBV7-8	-	CASTGTGRIYEQYF	TGTGCCAGCACCGGGACAGGGAGGATTTACGAGCAGTACTTC
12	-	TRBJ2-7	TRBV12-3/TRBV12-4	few	CASSRAGYEQYF	TGTGCCAGCAGCCGAGCCGGGTACGAGCAGTACTTC
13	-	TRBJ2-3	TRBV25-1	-	CASSEWGPDTQYF	TGTGCCAGCAGTGAATGGGGCCCAGATACGCAGTATTTT
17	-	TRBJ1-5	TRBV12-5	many	CASGRSWGERTNQPQHF	TGTGCTAGTGGGCGTTCGTGGGGTGAACGTACCAATCAGCCCCAGCATTTT
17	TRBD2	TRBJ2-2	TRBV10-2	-	CASSSLGLAGITGELFF	TGCGCCAGCTCCTCCTTGGGGCTAGCGGGAATCACCGGGGAGCTGTTTTTT
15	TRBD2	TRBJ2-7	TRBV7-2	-	CASSPRGGGAYEQYF	TGTGCCAGCAGCCCGAGGGGCGGGGGGGCATACGAGCAGTACTTC
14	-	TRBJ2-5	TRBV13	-	CASSLSGIQETQYF	TGTGCCAGCAGCTTATCTGGGATACAAGAGACCCAGTACTTC
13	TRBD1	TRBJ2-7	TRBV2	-	CASSAGTGYEQYF	TGTGCCAGCAGCGCCGGGACAGGGTACGAGCAGTACTTC
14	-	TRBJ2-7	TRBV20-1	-	CSARSDRSSYEQYF	TGCAGTGCTAGATCAGACAGGAGCTCCTACGAGCAGTACTTC
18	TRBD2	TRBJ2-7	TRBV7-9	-	CASSLKTSGESRPYEQYF	TGTGCCAGCAGCTTGAAGACTAGCGGGGAATCGCGCCCCTACGAGCAGTACTTC
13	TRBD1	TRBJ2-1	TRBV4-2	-	CASRGTGDNEQFF	TGTGCCAGCAGAGGGACAGGAGACAATGAGCAGTTCTTC